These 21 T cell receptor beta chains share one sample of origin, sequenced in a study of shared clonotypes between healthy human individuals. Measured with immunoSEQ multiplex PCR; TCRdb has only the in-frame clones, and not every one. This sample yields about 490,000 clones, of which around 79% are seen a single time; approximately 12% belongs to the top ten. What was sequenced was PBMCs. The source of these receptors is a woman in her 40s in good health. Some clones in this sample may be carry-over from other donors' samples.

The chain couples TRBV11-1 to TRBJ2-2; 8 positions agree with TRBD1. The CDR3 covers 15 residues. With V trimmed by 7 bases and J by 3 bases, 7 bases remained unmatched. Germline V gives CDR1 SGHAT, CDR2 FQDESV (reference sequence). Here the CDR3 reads CASTTGTGYTGELFF. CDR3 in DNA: TGTGCCAGCACCACCGGGACAGGTTACACCGGGGAGCTGTTTTTT.

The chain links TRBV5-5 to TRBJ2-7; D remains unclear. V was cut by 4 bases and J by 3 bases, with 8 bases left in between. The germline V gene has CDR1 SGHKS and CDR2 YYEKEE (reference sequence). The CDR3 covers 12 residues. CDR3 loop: CASSGRNYEQYF. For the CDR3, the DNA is TGTGCCAGCAGCGGAAGGAACTACGAGCAGTACTTC. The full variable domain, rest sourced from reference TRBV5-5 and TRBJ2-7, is DAGVTQSPTHLIKTRGQQVTLRCSPISGHKSVSWYQQVLGQGPQFIFQYYEKEERGRGNFPDRFSARQFPNYSSELNVNALLLGDSALYLCASSGRNYEQYFGPGTRLTVT.

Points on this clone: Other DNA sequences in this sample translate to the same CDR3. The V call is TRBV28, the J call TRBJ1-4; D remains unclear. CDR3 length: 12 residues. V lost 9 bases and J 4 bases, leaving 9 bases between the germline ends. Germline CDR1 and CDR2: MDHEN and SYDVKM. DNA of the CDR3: TGTGCCAGTTCGCCTTATAATGAAAAACTGTTTTTT. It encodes CASSPYNEKLFF.

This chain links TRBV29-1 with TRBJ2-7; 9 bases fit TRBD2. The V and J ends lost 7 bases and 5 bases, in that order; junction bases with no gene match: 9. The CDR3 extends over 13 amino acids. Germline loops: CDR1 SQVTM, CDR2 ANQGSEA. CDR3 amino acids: CSDSGTSCHEQYF. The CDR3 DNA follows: TGCAGCGATTCCGGGACTAGCTGCCACGAGCAGTACTTC.

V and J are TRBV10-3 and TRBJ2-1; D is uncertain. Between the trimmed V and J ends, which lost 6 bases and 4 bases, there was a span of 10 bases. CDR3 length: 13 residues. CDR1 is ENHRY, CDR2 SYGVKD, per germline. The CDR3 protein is CAIRALQYNEQFF. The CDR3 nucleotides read TGTGCCATCAGGGCCCTCCAGTACAATGAGCAGTTCTTC.

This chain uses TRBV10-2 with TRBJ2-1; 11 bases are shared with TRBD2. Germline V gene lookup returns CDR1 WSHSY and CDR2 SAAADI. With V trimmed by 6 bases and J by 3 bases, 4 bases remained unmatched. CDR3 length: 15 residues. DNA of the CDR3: TGCGCCAGCAGCCTGACTAGCGGGGTCTACAATGAGCAGTTCTTC. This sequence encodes CASSLTSGVYNEQFF.

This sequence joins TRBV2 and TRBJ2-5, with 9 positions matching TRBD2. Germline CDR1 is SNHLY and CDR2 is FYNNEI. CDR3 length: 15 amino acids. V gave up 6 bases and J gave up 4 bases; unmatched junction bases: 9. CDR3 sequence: CASRLAGEEGETQYF. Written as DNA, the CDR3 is TGTGCCAGCAGGTTAGCGGGAGAGGAGGGAGAGACCCAGTACTTC.

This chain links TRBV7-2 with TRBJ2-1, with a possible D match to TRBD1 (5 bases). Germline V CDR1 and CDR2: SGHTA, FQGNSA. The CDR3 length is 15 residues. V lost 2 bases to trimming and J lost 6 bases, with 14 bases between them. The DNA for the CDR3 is TGTGCCAGCAGCTTAAGGGGTACCACCGGCAATGAGCAGTTCTTC. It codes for CASSLRGTTGNEQFF.

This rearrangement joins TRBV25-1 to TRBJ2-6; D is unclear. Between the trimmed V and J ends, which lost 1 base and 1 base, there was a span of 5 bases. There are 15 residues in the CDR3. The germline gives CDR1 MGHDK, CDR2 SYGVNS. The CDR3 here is CASSESLSGANVLTF. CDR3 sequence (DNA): TGTGCCAGCAGTGAATCCCTATCTGGGGCCAACGTCCTGACTTTC.

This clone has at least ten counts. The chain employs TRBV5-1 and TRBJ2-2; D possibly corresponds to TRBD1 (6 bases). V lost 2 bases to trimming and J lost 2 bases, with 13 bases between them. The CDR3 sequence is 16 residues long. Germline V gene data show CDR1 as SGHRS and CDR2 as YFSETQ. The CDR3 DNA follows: TGCGCCAGCAGCTTCTTGGGACAAACAAACACCGGGGAGCTGTTTTTT. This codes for CASSFLGQTNTGELFF. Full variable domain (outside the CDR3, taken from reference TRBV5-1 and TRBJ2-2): KAGVTQTPRYLIKTRGQQVTLSCSPISGHRSVSWYQQTPGQGLQFLFEYFSETQRNKGNFPGRFSGRQFSNSRSEMNVSTLELGDSALYLCASSFLGQTNTGELFFGEGSRLTVL.

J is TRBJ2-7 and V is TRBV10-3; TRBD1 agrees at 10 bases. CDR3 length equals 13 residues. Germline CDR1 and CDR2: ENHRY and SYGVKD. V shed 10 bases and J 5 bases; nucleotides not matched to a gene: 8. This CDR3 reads CATLGTGVDEQYF. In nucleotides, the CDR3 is TGTGCCACTTTGGGGACAGGGGTCGACGAGCAGTACTTC.

CDR3 region: CASSSGGIGSQPQHF. DNA of the CDR3: TGTGCCAGCAGTTCAGGGGGTATCGGTAGTCAGCCCCAGCATTTT. The V call is TRBV2, the J call TRBJ1-5, with 7 bases identical to TRBD1. The CDR3 consists of 15 residues. Germline trimming cut 5 bases from V and 6 bases from J; bases unmatched to any gene: 10. Germline CDR1 and CDR2: SNHLY and FYNNEI.

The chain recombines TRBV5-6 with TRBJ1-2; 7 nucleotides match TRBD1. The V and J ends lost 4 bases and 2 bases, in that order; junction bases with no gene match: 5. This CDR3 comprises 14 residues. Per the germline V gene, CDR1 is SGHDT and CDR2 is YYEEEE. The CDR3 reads CASSPLTGNYGYTF. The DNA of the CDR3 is TGTGCCAGCAGCCCACTGACAGGGAACTATGGCTACACCTTC.

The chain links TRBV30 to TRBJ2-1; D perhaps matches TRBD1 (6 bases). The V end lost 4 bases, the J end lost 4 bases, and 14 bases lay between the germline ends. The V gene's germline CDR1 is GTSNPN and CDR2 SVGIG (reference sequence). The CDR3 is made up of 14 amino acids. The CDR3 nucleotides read TGTGCCTGGACTCCGGGACACCTATACAATGAGCAGTTCTTC. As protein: CAWTPGHLYNEQFF.

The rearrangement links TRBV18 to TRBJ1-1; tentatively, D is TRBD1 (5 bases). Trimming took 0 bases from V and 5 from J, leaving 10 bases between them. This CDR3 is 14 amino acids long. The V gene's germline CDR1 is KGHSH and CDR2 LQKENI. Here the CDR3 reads CASSPPRGATEAFF. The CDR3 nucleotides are TGTGCCAGCTCACCACCTCGAGGGGCTACTGAAGCTTTCTTT.

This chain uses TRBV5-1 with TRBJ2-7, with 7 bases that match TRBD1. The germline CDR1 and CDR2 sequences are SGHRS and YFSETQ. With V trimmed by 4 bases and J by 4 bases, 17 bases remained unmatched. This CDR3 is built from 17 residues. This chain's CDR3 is CASSPLLTGDKVYEQYF. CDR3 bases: TGCGCCAGCAGCCCCCTCCTAACAGGGGACAAGGTTTACGAGCAGTACTTC.

CDR3 loop: CASSWTTGDEQYF. The CDR3 DNA sequence: TGTGCCAGCAGCTGGACGACAGGCGACGAGCAGTACTTC. This rearrangement joins TRBV7-9 to TRBJ2-7, with D perhaps matching TRBD1 (6 bases). The V end was cut by 4 bases, the J end by 5 bases, with 12 bases between. This CDR3 region has 13 residues. Germline values: CDR1 SEHNR, CDR2 FQNEAQ (reference sequence).

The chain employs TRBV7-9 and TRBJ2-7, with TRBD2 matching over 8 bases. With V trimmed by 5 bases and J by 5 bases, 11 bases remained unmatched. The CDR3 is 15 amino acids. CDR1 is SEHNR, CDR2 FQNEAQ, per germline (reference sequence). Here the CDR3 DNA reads TGTGCCAGCAGCACTGGACTAGCTGGGGCCCACGAGCAGTACTTC. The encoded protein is CASSTGLAGAHEQYF.

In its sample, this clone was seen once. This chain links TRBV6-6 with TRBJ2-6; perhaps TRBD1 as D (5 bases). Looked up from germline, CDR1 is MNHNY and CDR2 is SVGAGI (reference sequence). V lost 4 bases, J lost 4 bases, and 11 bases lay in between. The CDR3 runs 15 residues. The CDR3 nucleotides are TGTGCCAGCAGTTTCAGGGTGCTCGGGGCCAACGTCCTGACTTTC. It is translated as CASSFRVLGANVLTF.

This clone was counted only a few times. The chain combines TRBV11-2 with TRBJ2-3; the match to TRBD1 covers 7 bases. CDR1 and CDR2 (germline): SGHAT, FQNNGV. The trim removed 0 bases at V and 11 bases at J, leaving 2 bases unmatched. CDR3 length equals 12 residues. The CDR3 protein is CASSLDWTGQYF. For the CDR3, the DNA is TGTGCCAGCAGCTTAGATTGGACAGGGCAGTATTTT.

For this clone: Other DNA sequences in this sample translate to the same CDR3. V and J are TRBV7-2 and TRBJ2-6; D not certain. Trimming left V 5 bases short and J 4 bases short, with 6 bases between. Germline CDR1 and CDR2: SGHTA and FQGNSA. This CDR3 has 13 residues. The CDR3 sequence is CASSLGGANVLTF. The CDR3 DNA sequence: TGTGCCAGCAGCCTGGGCGGGGCCAACGTCCTGACTTTC.